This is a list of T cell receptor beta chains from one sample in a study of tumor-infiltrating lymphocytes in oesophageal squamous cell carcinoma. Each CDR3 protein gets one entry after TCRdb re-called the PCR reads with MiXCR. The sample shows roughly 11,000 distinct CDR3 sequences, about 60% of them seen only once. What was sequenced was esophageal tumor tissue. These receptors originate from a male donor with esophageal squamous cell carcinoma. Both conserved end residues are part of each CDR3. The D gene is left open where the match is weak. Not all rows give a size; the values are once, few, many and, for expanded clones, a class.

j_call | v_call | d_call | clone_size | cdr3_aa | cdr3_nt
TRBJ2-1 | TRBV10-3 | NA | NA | CAISVSANEQFF | TGTGCCATCAGTGTTTCGGCGAATGAGCAGTTCTTC
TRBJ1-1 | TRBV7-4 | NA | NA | CASSKGENTEAFF | TGTGCCAGCAGCAAAGGGGAGAACACTGAAGCTTTCTTT
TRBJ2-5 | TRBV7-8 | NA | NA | CASSIRQANGETQYF | TGTGCCAGCAGCATAAGACAGGCAAACGGGGAGACCCAGTACTTC
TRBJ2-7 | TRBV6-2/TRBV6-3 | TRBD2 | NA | CASSYFVLAGSYEQYF | TGTGCCAGCAGTTACTTCGTGCTAGCGGGTTCCTACGAGCAGTACTTC
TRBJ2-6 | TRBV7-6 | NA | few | CASSLAGVSGANVLTF | TGTGCCAGCAGCTTAGCAGGGGTCTCTGGGGCCAACGTCCTGACTTTC
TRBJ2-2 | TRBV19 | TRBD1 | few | CASSIGLMTGLTGELFF | TGTGCCAGTAGTATAGGCTTAATGACAGGGCTTACCGGGGAGCTGTTTTTT
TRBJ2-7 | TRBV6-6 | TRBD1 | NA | CASRPGQGPYNEQYF | TGTGCCAGCAGGCCGGGACAGGGCCCTTACAATGAGCAGTACTTC
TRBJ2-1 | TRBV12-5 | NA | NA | CASGLGGNEQFF | TGTGCTAGTGGTTTGGGGGGTAATGAGCAGTTCTTC
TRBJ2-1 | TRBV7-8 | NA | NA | CASSLVLTRYEEQFF | TGTGCCAGCAGCTTAGTGTTGACCCGATACGAGGAGCAGTTCTTC
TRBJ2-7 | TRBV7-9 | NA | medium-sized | CASSPTSYEQYF | TGTGCCAGCAGCCCCACTTCCTACGAGCAGTACTTC
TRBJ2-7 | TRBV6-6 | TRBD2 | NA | CASSSSGLYEQYF | TGTGCCAGCAGTTCTAGCGGACTCTACGAGCAGTACTTC
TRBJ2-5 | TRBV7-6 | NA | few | CASSLSQLDQETQYF | TGTGCCAGCAGCTTGTCCCAACTCGACCAAGAGACCCAGTACTTC
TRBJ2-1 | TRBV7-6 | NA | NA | CASSSLSHNEQFF | TGTGCCAGCAGCTCTCTCTCCCACAATGAGCAGTTCTTC
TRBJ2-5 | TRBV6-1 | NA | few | CASSQGGGRRETQYF | TGTGCCAGCAGTCAAGGGGGGGGGCGACGGGAGACCCAGTACTTC
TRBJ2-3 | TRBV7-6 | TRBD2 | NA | CASTLGSGRSGDTQYF | TGTGCCAGCACCCTTGGTAGCGGGAGATCTGGGGATACGCAGTATTTT
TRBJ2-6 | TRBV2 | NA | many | CASSELGRAGANVLTF | TGTGCCAGCAGTGAGTTAGGGCGGGCTGGGGCCAACGTCCTGACTTTC
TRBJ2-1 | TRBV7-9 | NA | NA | CASRLRGDSYNEQFF | TGTGCCAGCAGATTAAGGGGGGACTCCTACAATGAGCAGTTCTTC
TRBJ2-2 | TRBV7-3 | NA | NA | CASSLFMGAPGELFF | TGTGCCAGCAGCTTATTTATGGGTGCTCCCGGGGAGCTGTTTTTT
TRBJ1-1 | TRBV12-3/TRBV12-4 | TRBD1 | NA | CASTVNRGSAEAFF | TGTGCCAGCACCGTAAACAGGGGTAGCGCTGAAGCTTTCTTT
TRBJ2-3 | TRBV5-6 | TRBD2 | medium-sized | CASSSGTSGSTQYF | TGTGCCAGCAGCTCCGGGACTAGCGGGAGTACGCAGTATTTT
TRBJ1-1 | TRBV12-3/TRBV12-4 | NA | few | CASSLSAAGTEAFF | TGTGCCAGCAGTTTAAGCGCCGCGGGCACTGAAGCTTTCTTT
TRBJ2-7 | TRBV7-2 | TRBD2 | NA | CASSLSSGRGYEQYF | TGTGCCAGCAGCTTAAGTAGCGGGAGAGGCTACGAGCAGTACTTC
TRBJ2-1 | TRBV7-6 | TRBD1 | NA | CASSLGTGIYNEQFF | TGTGCCAGCAGCTTAGGGACAGGGATCTACAATGAGCAGTTCTTC
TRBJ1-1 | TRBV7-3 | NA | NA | CASSFLWVVGTEAFF | TGTGCCAGCAGCTTCCTTTGGGTTGTTGGCACTGAAGCTTTCTTT
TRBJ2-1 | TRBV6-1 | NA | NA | CASNRANEQFF | TGTGCCAGCAATCGTGCGAATGAGCAGTTCTTC
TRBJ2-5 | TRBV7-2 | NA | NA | CASSLNTGAGETQYF | TGTGCCAGCAGCTTAAACACCGGGGCGGGAGAGACCCAGTACTTC
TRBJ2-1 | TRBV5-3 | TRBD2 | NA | CASSRWSSGGNEQFF | TGTGCCAGCAGCCGATGGTCTAGCGGAGGCAATGAGCAGTTCTTC
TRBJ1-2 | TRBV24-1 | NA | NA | CATSGPLGSGYGYTF | TGTGCCACCAGTGGCCCCTTAGGCTCTGGCTATGGCTACACCTTC
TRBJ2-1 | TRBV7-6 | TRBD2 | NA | CASSPSGGRLVDEQFF | TGTGCCAGCAGCCCCTCCGGCGGGAGGTTGGTGGATGAGCAGTTCTTC
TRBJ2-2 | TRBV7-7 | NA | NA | CASSGGRTSTGELFF | TGTGCTAGCAGTGGGGGCAGGACAAGCACCGGGGAGCTGTTTTTT
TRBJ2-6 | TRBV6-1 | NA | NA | CASSAEPATSF | TGTGCCAGCAGTGCCGAGCCCGCAACTAGCTTC
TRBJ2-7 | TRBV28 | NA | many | CASSLNIVPRQYF | TGTGCCAGCAGTTTAAACATTGTGCCTCGGCAGTACTTC
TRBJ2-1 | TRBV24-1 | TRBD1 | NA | CATSDPRQGYEQFF | TGTGCCACCAGTGACCCAAGACAGGGCTATGAGCAGTTCTTC